At least ten counts were recorded for the clone carrying this T cell receptor beta chain. Antigen: not known. The data belong to a study of T cell repertoires in cytomegalovirus infection. At the level of the study: CMV infection and matching HLA type were both indicated by public TCR beta signatures.

The CDR3 has 13 amino acids. With 6 bases removed from V and 2 bases from J, the gap between germline ends came to 9 bases. CDR1 and CDR2 from the germline V gene are MGHRA and YSYEKL. TCRdb ran MiXCR on the reads and lists one entry per CDR3 protein. Of around 450,000 distinct CDR3 sequences listed, around 32% are singletons. Notes on the study in general: HLA-C-restricted CMV-specific TCR beta clonotypes were dominant in the ex vivo response. Carriage of CMV together with the relevant HLA was identifiable through cumulative public TCR beta family frequency.

V gene TRBV4-1 combines with J gene TRBJ2-3; D is undetermined. The sequence was collected from a human donor in good health (CMV status not recorded). Some clones in this sample may be carry-over from other donors' samples. Sequencing was carried out using PBMCs. The CDR3 loop is CASSVRITDTQYF. In DNA form, the CDR3 reads TGCGCCAGCAGTGTACGGATCACAGATACGCAGTATTTT.